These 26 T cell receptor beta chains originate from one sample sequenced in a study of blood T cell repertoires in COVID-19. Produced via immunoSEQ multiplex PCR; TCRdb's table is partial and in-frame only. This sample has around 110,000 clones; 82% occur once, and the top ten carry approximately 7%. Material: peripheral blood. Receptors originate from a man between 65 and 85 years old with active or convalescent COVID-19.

The CDR3 nucleotides are TGTGCCAGCAGCTTAAGGACAGAGAACACCGGGGAGCTGTTTTTT. Protein: CASSLRTENTGELFF. The chain combines TRBV7-2 with TRBJ2-2, with D perhaps matching TRBD1 (6 bases). This CDR3 is built from 15 residues. Trimming removed 2 bases from V and 1 base from J, with 8 bases in between. Germline V CDR1 and CDR2: SGHTA, FQGNSA.

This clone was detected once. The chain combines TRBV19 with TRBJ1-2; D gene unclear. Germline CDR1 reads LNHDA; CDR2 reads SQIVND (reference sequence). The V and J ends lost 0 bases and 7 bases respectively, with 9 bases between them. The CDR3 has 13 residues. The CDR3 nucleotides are TGTGCCAGTAGTATAGATCGAACATTTGGCTACACCTTC. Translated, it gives CASSIDRTFGYTF.

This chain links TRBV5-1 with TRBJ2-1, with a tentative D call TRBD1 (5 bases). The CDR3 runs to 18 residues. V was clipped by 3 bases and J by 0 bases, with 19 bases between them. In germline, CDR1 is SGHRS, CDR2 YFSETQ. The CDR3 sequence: CASSSSVGLQSSYNEQFF. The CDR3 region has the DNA TGCGCCAGCAGCTCTTCAGTGGGGCTTCAGAGCTCCTACAATGAGCAGTTCTTC. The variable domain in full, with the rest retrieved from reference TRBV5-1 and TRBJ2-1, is KAGVTQTPRYLIKTRGQQVTLSCSPISGHRSVSWYQQTPGQGLQFLFEYFSETQRNKGNFPGRFSGRQFSNSRSEMNVSTLELGDSALYLCASSSSVGLQSSYNEQFFGPGTRLTVL.

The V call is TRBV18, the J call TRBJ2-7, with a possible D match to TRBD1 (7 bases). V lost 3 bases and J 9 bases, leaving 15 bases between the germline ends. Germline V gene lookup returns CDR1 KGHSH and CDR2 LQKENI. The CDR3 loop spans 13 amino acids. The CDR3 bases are TGTGCCAGCTCACCGTCAGGGGGACTCGTGCAGTACTTC. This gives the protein CASSPSGGLVQYF. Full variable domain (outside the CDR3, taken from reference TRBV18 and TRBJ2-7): NAGVMQNPRHLVRRRGQEARLRCSPMKGHSHVYWYRQLPEEGLKFMVYLQKENIIDESGMPKERFSAEFPKEGPSILRIQQVVRGDSAAYFCASSPSGGLVQYFGPGTRLTVT.

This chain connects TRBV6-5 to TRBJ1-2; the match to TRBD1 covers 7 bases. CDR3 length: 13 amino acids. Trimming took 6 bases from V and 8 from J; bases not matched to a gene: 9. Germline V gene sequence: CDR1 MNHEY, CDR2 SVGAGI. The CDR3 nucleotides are TGTGCCAGCAGCCAGACAGGGTCGGGCGGCTACACCTTC. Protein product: CASSQTGSGGYTF.

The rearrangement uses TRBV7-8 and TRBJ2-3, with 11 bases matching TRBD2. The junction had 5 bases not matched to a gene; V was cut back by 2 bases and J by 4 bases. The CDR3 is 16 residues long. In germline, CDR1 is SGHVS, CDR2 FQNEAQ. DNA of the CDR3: TGTGCCAGCAGCTTAAGGGCTAGCGGGGGGTCAGATACGCAGTATTTT. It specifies CASSLRASGGSDTQYF.

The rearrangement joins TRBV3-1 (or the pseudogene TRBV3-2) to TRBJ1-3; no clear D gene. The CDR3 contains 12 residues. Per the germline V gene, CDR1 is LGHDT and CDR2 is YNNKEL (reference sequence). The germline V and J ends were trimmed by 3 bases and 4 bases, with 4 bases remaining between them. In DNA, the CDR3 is TGTGCCAGCAGCCAGAGGGGAAACACCATATATTTT. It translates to CASSQRGNTIYF.

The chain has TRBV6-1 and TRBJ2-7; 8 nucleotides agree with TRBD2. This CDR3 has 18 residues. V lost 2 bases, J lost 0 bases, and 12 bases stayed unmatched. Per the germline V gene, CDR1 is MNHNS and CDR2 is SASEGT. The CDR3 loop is CASSEIPHRAGVSYEQYF. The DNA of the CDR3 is TGTGCCAGCAGTGAAATTCCCCACCGAGCGGGAGTCTCCTACGAGCAGTACTTC.

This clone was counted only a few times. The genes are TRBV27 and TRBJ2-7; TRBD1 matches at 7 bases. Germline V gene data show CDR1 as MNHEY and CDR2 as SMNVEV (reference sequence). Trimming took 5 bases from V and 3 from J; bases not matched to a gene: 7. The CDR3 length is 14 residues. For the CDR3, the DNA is TGTGCCAGCAGTCCCCGACAGGGAGACTACGAGCAGTACTTC. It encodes CASSPRQGDYEQYF.

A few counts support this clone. This CDR3 reads CASSDLRSNTQYF. As DNA, the CDR3 is TGTGCCAGCAGTGATCTCAGGTCGAATACGCAGTATTTT. The rearrangement links TRBV6-4 to TRBJ2-3; D remains ambiguous. The V end was cut by 3 bases, the J end by 7 bases, with 11 bases between. The CDR3 sequence is 13 residues long. In germline, CDR1 is MRHNA, CDR2 SNTAGT.

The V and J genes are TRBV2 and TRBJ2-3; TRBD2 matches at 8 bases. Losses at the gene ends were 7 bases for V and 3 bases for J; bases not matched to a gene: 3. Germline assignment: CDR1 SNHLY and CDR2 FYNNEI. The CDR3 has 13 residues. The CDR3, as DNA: TGTGCCAGCACGGGGGGGCTGACAGATACGCAGTATTTT. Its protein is CASTGGLTDTQYF.

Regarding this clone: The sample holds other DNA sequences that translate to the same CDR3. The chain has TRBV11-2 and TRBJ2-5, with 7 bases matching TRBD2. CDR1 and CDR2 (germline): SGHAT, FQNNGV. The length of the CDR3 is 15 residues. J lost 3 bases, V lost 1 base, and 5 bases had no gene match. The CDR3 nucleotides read TGTGCCAGCAGCTTAGCCCCCCGGGGGGAAGAGACCCAGTACTTC. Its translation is CASSLAPRGEETQYF.

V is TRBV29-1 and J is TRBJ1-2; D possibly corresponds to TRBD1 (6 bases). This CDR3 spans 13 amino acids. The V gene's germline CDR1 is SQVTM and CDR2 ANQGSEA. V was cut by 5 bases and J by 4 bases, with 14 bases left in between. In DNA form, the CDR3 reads TGCAGCGTTAACCAACAGGGCGGCTATGGCTACACCTTC. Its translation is CSVNQQGGYGYTF.

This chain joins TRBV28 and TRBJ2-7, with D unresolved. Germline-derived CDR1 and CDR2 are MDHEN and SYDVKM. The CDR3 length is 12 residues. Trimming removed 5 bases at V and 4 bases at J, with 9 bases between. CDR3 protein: CASSPLRYEQYF. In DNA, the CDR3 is TGTGCCAGCAGTCCTCTTCGTTACGAGCAGTACTTC.

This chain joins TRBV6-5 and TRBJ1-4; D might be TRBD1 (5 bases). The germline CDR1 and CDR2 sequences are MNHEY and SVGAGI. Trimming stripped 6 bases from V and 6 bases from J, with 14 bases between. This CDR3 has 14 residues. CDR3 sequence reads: CASSWEGMHEKLFF. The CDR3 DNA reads TGTGCCAGCAGCTGGGAGGGGATGCATGAAAAACTGTTTTTT.

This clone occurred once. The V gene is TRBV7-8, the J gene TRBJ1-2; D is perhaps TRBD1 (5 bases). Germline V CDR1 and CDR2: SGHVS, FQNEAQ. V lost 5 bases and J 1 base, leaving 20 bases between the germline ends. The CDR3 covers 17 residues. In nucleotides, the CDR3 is TGTGCCAGCAGCACGTCAAGGCCAGGGTGGGATAACTATGGCTACACCTTC. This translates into CASSTSRPGWDNYGYTF. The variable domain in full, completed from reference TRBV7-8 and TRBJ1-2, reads GAGVSQSPRYKVAKRGQDVALRCDPISGHVSLFWYQQALGQGPEFLTYFQNEAQLDKSGLPSDRFFAERPEGSVSTLKIQRTQQEDSAVYLCASSTSRPGWDNYGYTFGSGTRLTVV.

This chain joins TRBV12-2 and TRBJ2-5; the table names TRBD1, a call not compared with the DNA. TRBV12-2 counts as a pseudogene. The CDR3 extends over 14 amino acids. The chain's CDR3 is CASRSRQTQETQYF. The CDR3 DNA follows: TGTGCAAGTCGCTCGAGACAGACCCAAGAGACCCAGTACTTC.

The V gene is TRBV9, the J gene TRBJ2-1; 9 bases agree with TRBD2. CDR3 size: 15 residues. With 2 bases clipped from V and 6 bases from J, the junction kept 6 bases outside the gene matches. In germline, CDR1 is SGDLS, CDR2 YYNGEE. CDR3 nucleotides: TGTGCCAGCAGCGTGGCGCGGGGGGGTGGCAATGAGCAGTTCTTC. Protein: CASSVARGGGNEQFF.

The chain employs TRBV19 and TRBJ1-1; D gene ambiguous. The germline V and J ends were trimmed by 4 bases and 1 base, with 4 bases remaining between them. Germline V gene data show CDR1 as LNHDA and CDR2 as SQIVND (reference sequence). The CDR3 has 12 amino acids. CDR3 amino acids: CASSTRNTEAFF. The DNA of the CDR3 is TGTGCCAGTAGTACCAGGAACACTGAAGCTTTCTTT.

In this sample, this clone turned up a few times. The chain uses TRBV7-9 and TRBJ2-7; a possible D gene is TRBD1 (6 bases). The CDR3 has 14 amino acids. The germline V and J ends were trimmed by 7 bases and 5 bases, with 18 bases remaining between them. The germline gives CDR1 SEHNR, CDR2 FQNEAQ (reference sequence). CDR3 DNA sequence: TGTGCCAGCACAAGCTATCAGGGGTCCCACGAGCAGTACTTC. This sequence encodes CASTSYQGSHEQYF. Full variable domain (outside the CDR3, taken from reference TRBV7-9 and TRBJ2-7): DTGVSQNPRHKITKRGQNVTFRCDPISEHNRLYWYRQTLGQGPEFLTYFQNEAQLEKSRLLSDRFSAERPKGSFSTLEIQRTEQGDSAMYLCASTSYQGSHEQYFGPGTRLTVT.

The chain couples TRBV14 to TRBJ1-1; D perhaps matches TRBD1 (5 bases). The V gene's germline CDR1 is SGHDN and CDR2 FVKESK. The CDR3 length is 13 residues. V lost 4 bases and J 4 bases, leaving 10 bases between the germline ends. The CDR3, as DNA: TGTGCCAGCAGCCTGACAGAAGTCACTGAAGCTTTCTTT. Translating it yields CASSLTEVTEAFF.

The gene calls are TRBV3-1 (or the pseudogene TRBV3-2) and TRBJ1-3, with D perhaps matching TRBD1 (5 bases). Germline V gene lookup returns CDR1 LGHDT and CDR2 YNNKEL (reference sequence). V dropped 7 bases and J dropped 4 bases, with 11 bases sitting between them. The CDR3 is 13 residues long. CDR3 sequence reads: CASTQGLGNTIYF. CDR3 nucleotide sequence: TGTGCCAGCACCCAGGGACTGGGAAACACCATATATTTT.

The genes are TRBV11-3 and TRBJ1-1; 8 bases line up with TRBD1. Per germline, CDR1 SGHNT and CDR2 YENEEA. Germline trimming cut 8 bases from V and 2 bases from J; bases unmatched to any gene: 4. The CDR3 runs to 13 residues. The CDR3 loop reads CASGQGANTEAFF. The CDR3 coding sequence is TGTGCCAGCGGTCAGGGGGCAAACACTGAAGCTTTCTTT.

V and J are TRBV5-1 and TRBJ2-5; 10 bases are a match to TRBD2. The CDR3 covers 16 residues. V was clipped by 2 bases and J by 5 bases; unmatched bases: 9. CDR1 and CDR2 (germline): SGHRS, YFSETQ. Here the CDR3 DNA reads TGCGCCAGCAGCTTTAGTTCTAGCGGGGGTTACGAGACCCAGTACTTC. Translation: CASSFSSSGGYETQYF.

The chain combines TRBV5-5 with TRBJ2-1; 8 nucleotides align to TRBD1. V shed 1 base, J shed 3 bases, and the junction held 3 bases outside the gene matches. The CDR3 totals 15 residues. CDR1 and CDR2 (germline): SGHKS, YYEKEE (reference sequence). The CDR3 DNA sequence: TGTGCCAGCAGCTTGTTACAGGGGGTCTACAATGAGCAGTTCTTC. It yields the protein CASSLLQGVYNEQFF.

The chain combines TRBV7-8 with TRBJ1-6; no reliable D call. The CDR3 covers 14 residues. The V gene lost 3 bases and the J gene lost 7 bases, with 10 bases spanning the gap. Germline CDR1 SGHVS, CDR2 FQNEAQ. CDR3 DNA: TGTGCCAGCAGCTTCGGACGGGAGAATTCACCCCTCCACTTT. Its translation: CASSFGRENSPLHF.